Below, one T cell receptor beta chain is given with its context. The CDR3 runs to 13 residues. The V end was cut by 4 bases, the J end by 4 bases, with 7 bases between. Germline CDR1 is SGHDN and CDR2 is FVKESK. This sample stems from a study of blood T cell repertoires in COVID-19. Study-wide context: Donors in the United States, Italy and Spain gave samples during acute or convalescent COVID-19. T cells, B-cell-depleted T cells, or PBMCs provided the cDNA or gDNA that served as material.

How the authors handled the data: Amplified reference gene primers provided the basis for estimating nucleated cell counts. This table comes from immunoSEQ multiplex PCR, and its TCRdb copy is limited to in-frame clones, with some not included. V, J and clone size derive from that table, while D and trimming were established from the DNA sequence. This sample has about 260,000 clones; about 88% occur once, and the top ten carry roughly 4%. The clonotype was recovered from a young man with active or convalescent COVID-19. Sequencing was carried out using peripheral blood. The rearrangement joins TRBV14 to TRBJ1-4; D is unclear. The CDR3: CASSRALNEKLFF. In DNA, the CDR3 is TGTGCCAGCAGCCGGGCCCTTAATGAAAAACTGTTTTTT.